The T cell receptor (beta chain) described here comes from a study of a mutant IDH1 vaccine in newly diagnosed glioma. Overall study: Before enrollment, the patients had been treated with radiotherapy alone, temozolomide alone, or both together. Most of them had received both. Study-wide findings and caveats: There seemed to be no relation between pseudoprogression and changes in top peripheral T cell clonotypes.

With respect to this clone: Its antigen is still unknown.

Time point meaning: baseline, week 1 (first vaccination visit). Treatment meaning: pre-vaccination baseline after standard-of-care therapy. There are 14 residues in the CDR3. With V trimmed by 1 base and J by 5 bases, 3 bases remained unmatched. Germline V CDR1 and CDR2: SGHTA, FQGNSA. Here immunoSEQ multiplex PCR was the method, and the copy in TCRdb shows in-frame clones only, minus some. The data show tens of thousands of clones, with approximately 86% seen just once and roughly 2.8% held by the top ten. The specimen comprised PBMCs, sampled from a glioma patient treated with radiotherapy, temozolomide or both. This chain joins TRBV7-2 and TRBJ2-5; 8 bases map to TRBD1. The receptor comes from a man aged 30 to 45 with glioma. DNA for the CDR3: TGTGCCAGCAGCTTAGGTCACAGGGGGGAGACCCAGTACTTC. Its protein is CASSLGHRGETQYF.